The rows below give T cell receptor beta chains drawn from one sample of a study of T cell repertoires in cytomegalovirus infection. TCRdb recomputed calls from the reads with MiXCR, one row per CDR3 protein. In the table there are about 470,000 distinct CDR3 sequences, roughly 46% of which are singletons. Their target antigens are unknown. This sample comprised cultured PBMCs, obtained from culture after CMV antigen stimulation. All receptors come from a human donor in good health (CMV status not recorded). Some clones in this sample may be carry-over from other donors' samples. The CDR3 runs from the conserved cysteine through the conserved F or W. The order of the fields is CDR3 length, V gene, clone size, D gene, J gene, CDR3 protein, CDR3 DNA. The D gene is left open where the match is weak. A row's size may be missing; if present it is once, few, many or a size class.

length: 15
V: TRBV6-5
size: -
D: TRBD1
J: TRBJ2-3
CDR3: CASSSGTGSTDTQYF
DNA: TGTGCCAGCAGTTCCGGGACAGGGAGCACAGATACGCAGTATTTT

length: 13
V: TRBV28
size: -
D: -
J: TRBJ1-1
CDR3: CASTRVLDTEAFF
DNA: TGTGCCAGCACACGGGTGCTGGACACTGAAGCTTTCTTT

length: 14
V: TRBV23-1
size: -
D: -
J: TRBJ2-3
CDR3: CASSQPPGAYTQYF
DNA: TGCGCCAGCAGTCAACCTCCAGGGGCATATACGCAGTATTTT

length: 13
V: TRBV19
size: -
D: -
J: TRBJ2-7
CDR3: CASRDILGSEQYF
DNA: TGTGCCAGTCGGGACATATTGGGCAGCGAGCAGTACTTC

length: 15
V: TRBV6-6
size: -
D: TRBD2
J: TRBJ2-3
CDR3: CASTWGGTYTDTQYF
DNA: TGTGCCAGCACCTGGGGGGGGACCTACACAGATACGCAGTATTTT

length: 13
V: TRBV5-6
size: -
D: -
J: TRBJ1-2
CDR3: CASSPLSGYGYTF
DNA: TGTGCCAGCAGCCCTTTATCGGGCTACGGCTACACCTTC

length: 13
V: TRBV27
size: few
D: -
J: TRBJ2-1
CDR3: CASSSGRYNEQFF
DNA: TGTGCCAGCAGTTCGGGACGATACAATGAGCAGTTCTTC

length: 15
V: TRBV6-5
size: -
D: -
J: TRBJ2-3
CDR3: CASSRTNRGTDTQYF
DNA: TGTGCCAGCAGCAGGACTAACCGGGGCACAGATACGCAGTATTTT

length: 14
V: TRBV12-3/TRBV12-4
size: -
D: TRBD1
J: TRBJ2-7
CDR3: CASSMPGQGPSLYF
DNA: TGTGCCAGCAGTATGCCGGGACAGGGGCCTTCTCTGTACTTC

length: 15
V: TRBV7-2
size: -
D: TRBD2
J: TRBJ2-7
CDR3: CASSLSAGGPYEQYF
DNA: TGTGCCAGCAGCTTGTCAGCGGGAGGACCCTACGAGCAGTACTTC

length: 18
V: TRBV6-6
size: -
D: -
J: TRBJ2-1
CDR3: CASSYSRQGPFSYNEQFF
DNA: TGTGCCAGCAGTTACTCGCGGCAGGGGCCTTTCTCCTACAATGAGCAGTTCTTC

length: 16
V: TRBV2
size: -
D: TRBD2
J: TRBJ2-1
CDR3: CASSGFQRETYNEQFF
DNA: TGTGCCAGCAGTGGTTTTCAGCGGGAGACCTACAATGAGCAGTTCTTC

length: 14
V: TRBV7-2
size: many
D: -
J: TRBJ1-1
CDR3: CASSPGGVNTEAFF
DNA: TGTGCCAGCAGCCCAGGTGGGGTGAACACTGAAGCTTTCTTT

length: 16
V: TRBV18
size: -
D: TRBD2
J: TRBJ2-3
CDR3: CASSQGLAGTTDTQYF
DNA: TGTGCCAGCTCACAAGGACTAGCGGGTACCACAGATACGCAGTATTTT

length: 14
V: TRBV20-1
size: -
D: -
J: TRBJ1-2
CDR3: CSAGEEHWLYGYTF
DNA: TGCAGTGCCGGAGAGGAGCATTGGCTTTATGGCTACACCTTC

length: 12
V: TRBV7-2
size: few
D: TRBD1
J: TRBJ2-7
CDR3: CASSLVGTAMYF
DNA: TGTGCCAGCAGCTTAGTAGGGACAGCGATGTACTTC

length: 17
V: TRBV6-6
size: -
D: TRBD2
J: TRBJ2-1
CDR3: CASSLRLLAGGGNEQFF
DNA: TGTGCCAGCAGCCTCCGCCTTCTAGCGGGAGGGGGTAATGAGCAGTTCTTC

length: 17
V: TRBV4-1
size: -
D: -
J: TRBJ2-1
CDR3: CASSHFRLGTFYNEQFF
DNA: TGCGCCAGCAGCCATTTTAGGCTAGGGACTTTCTACAATGAGCAGTTCTTC

length: 17
V: TRBV7-4
size: -
D: TRBD2
J: TRBJ2-2
CDR3: CASSRWTSGRSGGELFF
DNA: TGTGCCAGCAGCCGTTGGACTAGCGGGAGATCAGGCGGGGAGCTGTTTTTT

length: 13
V: TRBV10-3
size: -
D: -
J: TRBJ1-5
CDR3: CAISDLGYQPQHF
DNA: TGTGCCATCAGTGATCTGGGATATCAGCCCCAGCATTTT

length: 13
V: TRBV6-1
size: -
D: -
J: TRBJ1-1
CDR3: CASSTDRTTEAFF
DNA: TGTGCCAGCAGCACAGACAGGACAACTGAAGCTTTCTTT

length: 14
V: TRBV6-2/TRBV6-3
size: -
D: -
J: TRBJ2-1
CDR3: CASSYSRAYNEQFF
DNA: TGTGCCAGCAGTTACTCGAGAGCGTACAATGAGCAGTTCTTC

length: 15
V: TRBV12-3/TRBV12-4
size: -
D: -
J: TRBJ2-5
CDR3: CASSPRQNFQETQYF
DNA: TGTGCCAGCAGTCCTAGACAGAACTTCCAAGAGACCCAGTACTTC

length: 15
V: TRBV7-9
size: -
D: -
J: TRBJ2-7
CDR3: CASSLEAGAMEEQYF
DNA: TGTGCCAGCAGCTTAGAAGCCGGGGCGATGGAAGAGCAGTACTTC

length: 16
V: TRBV7-9
size: -
D: -
J: TRBJ2-1
CDR3: CASSLGVAVATDEQFF
DNA: TGTGCCAGCAGCTTAGGGGTCGCAGTTGCGACGGATGAGCAGTTCTTC

length: 13
V: TRBV7-9
size: -
D: -
J: TRBJ2-3
CDR3: CASSFELTDTQYF
DNA: TGTGCCAGCAGCTTCGAGCTCACAGATACGCAGTATTTT

length: 12
V: TRBV20-1
size: -
D: -
J: TRBJ2-3
CDR3: CSASRDPDTQYF
DNA: TGCAGTGCTAGCCGGGACCCAGATACGCAGTATTTT

length: 15
V: TRBV7-2
size: -
D: TRBD2
J: TRBJ2-3
CDR3: CASSFGGRGTDTQYF
DNA: TGTGCCAGCAGCTTTGGCGGGAGGGGCACAGATACGCAGTATTTT

length: 15
V: TRBV15
size: -
D: TRBD1
J: TRBJ1-4
CDR3: CATSIGNRGQGKLFF
DNA: TGTGCCACCAGCATTGGTAACAGGGGGCAAGGAAAACTGTTTTTT

length: 17
V: TRBV6-5
size: once
D: TRBD2
J: TRBJ2-1
CDR3: CASSYGGTSGIGGEQFF
DNA: TGTGCCAGCAGTTACGGGGGGACTAGCGGGATTGGGGGTGAGCAGTTCTTC

length: 15
V: TRBV7-2
size: many
D: TRBD1
J: TRBJ2-7
CDR3: CASSTAGTGNYEQYF
DNA: TGTGCCAGCAGCACCGCCGGGACAGGGAATTACGAGCAGTACTTC

length: 14
V: TRBV6-5
size: few
D: -
J: TRBJ2-3
CDR3: CASSGTHNTDTQYF
DNA: TGTGCCAGCTCCGGGACACACAACACAGATACGCAGTATTTT

length: 12
V: TRBV6-5
size: few
D: -
J: TRBJ2-1
CDR3: CASSPTGQQEFF
DNA: TGTGCCAGCAGTCCAACGGGGCAGCAGGAGTTCTTC

length: 14
V: TRBV6-2/TRBV6-3
size: few
D: -
J: TRBJ2-2
CDR3: CASSYSRGTGELFF
DNA: TGTGCCAGCAGTTACTCGCGCGGGACCGGGGAGCTGTTTTTT

length: 13
V: TRBV7-8
size: few
D: -
J: TRBJ2-2
CDR3: CASSSRETGELFF
DNA: TGTGCCAGCAGCAGTAGGGAAACCGGGGAGCTGTTTTTT